This TCR beta chain was sequenced for a study of blood T cell repertoires in COVID-19. About the study: Researchers got acute and convalescent COVID-19 samples from the United States, Italy and Spain. T cells, B-cell-depleted T cells, or PBMCs provided the cDNA or gDNA that served as material.

Recruits, aged roughly 18 to 95 years, lived in 20 to 30 US areas. Membership in each cohort depended on participant-reported clinical history. Assay used: immunoSEQ multiplex PCR; TCRdb lists only in-frame clones, some missing. The sample lists 150,000 to 200,000 clones; around 80% were seen once. The CDR3 has 18 amino acids. This clonotype was obtained from a woman aged 45-65 years with acute COVID-19. Sequences were obtained from PBMCs or T cells enriched from blood (not recorded which). The chain uses TRBV21-1 and TRBJ1-5. TRBV21-1 is marked as a pseudogene. Here the CDR3 reads CASSKEGILGRLGQPQHF. The CDR3 DNA reads as TGTGCCAGCAGCAAAGAGGGGATTTTGGGGAGGCTGGGTCAGCCCCAGCATTTT.